The 10 T cell receptor beta chains below were found in one sample sequenced in a study of blood T cell repertoires in COVID-19. Clones were read by immunoSEQ multiplex PCR, and TCRdb kept only the in-frame ones, dropping some. Found here are tens of thousands of clones, roughly 85% of them singletons; the top ten hold about 30%. The sequenced sample consisted of peripheral blood. Receptors were obtained from a man aged 50 to 59 with active or convalescent COVID-19.

The gene calls are TRBV6-5 and TRBJ2-7; possibly TRBD2 for D (5 bases). V shed 8 bases and J shed 1 base, with 15 bases lying between them. Germline CDR1 and CDR2: MNHEY and SVGAGI. The CDR3 totals 14 residues. The DNA of the CDR3 is TGTGCCAGCTCCACAGTGAGGGTATCCTACGAGCAGTACTTC. Translation: CASSTVRVSYEQYF.

This chain uses TRBV3-1 (or the pseudogene TRBV3-2) with TRBJ1-4; D ambiguous. V lost 1 base, J lost 0 bases, and 18 bases lay in between. CDR1 is LGHDT, CDR2 YNNKEL, per germline (reference sequence). This CDR3 contains 19 residues. The CDR3 spells CASSQARGVSEATNEKLFF. CDR3 DNA: TGTGCCAGCAGCCAAGCGCGGGGAGTATCTGAGGCAACTAATGAAAAACTGTTTTTT.

The chain couples TRBV6-6 to TRBJ1-3; maybe TRBD1 (6 bases). Deletions cut 1 base from V and 0 bases from J, with 10 bases between. CDR1 and CDR2 from the germline V gene are MNHNY and SVGAGI (reference sequence). This CDR3 region has 16 residues. CDR3 region: CASSYYRGTSGNTIYF. The CDR3 region has the DNA TGTGCCAGCAGTTACTATAGGGGGACCTCTGGAAACACCATATATTTT.

A single count supports this clone. The chain links TRBV6-2 or TRBV6-3 to TRBJ1-1; D is possibly TRBD1 (6 bases). The V end was cut by 2 bases, the J end by 2 bases, with 15 bases between. This CDR3 contains 16 residues. Germline V gene data show CDR1 as MNHEY and CDR2 as SVGEGT. Here the CDR3 reads CASSYEAGVLNTEAFF. The CDR3 DNA reads TGTGCCAGCAGTTACGAGGCAGGGGTGTTAAACACTGAAGCTTTCTTT.

This chain uses TRBV10-3 with TRBJ2-5, with 9 bases identical to TRBD1. This CDR3 has 14 residues. With V trimmed by 6 bases and J by 5 bases, 7 bases remained unmatched. Germline values: CDR1 ENHRY, CDR2 SYGVKD. This CDR3 reads CAIRGDRGGETQYF. The CDR3 DNA is TGTGCCATCAGGGGCGACAGGGGGGGCGAGACCCAGTACTTC.

This chain links TRBV6-5 with TRBJ2-4; no clear D gene. Per the germline V gene, CDR1 is MNHEY and CDR2 is SVGAGI. The CDR3 is 16 amino acids. The ends were cut back, 0 bases at V and 0 bases at J, with 9 bases in the middle. CDR3 coding DNA: TGTGCCAGCAGTTACTCGTTTAATCTAGCCAAAAACATTCAGTACTTC. Its translation: CASSYSFNLAKNIQYF.

This sequence joins TRBV24-1 and TRBJ1-3; D uncertain. The CDR3 is made up of 11 amino acids. Germline V gives CDR1 KGHDR, CDR2 SFDVKD. V lost 9 bases and J lost 4, with 6 bases in between. The CDR3 coding sequence is TGTGCCACCTCGTTCGGAAACACCATATATTTT. Translation gives CATSFGNTIYF.

This chain links TRBV19 with TRBJ2-1; D may be TRBD2 (6 bases). V lost 7 bases and J 9 bases, leaving 16 bases between the germline ends. The CDR3 has 13 amino acids. Germline loops: CDR1 LNHDA, CDR2 SQIVND (reference sequence). CDR3 nucleotide sequence: TGTGCCAGTACTCGTGGAGGAGGGCTTGAGCAGTTCTTC. Encoded protein: CASTRGGGLEQFF.

This clone was picked up a small number of times. The chain combines TRBV7-8 with TRBJ2-2; 11 bases match TRBD1. This CDR3 region has 14 residues. CDR1 is SGHVS and CDR2 is FQNEAQ in the germline V gene. Trimming took 6 bases from V and 4 from J; bases not matched to a gene: 1. CDR3 DNA sequence: TGTGCCAGCAGGGACAGGGGGCCCACCGGGGAGCTGTTTTTT. This gives the protein CASRDRGPTGELFF.

The rearrangement uses TRBV5-1 and TRBJ2-1; 10 bases align to TRBD2. The V gene's germline CDR1 is SGHRS and CDR2 YFSETQ. The CDR3 length is 17 residues. V gave up 4 bases and J gave up 2 bases; unmatched junction bases: 9. The CDR3 DNA reads as TGCGCCAGCAGCGCCTGGACTAGCGGAATCCCCTACAATGAGCAGTTCTTC. This codes for CASSAWTSGIPYNEQFF.